This T cell receptor beta chain was retrieved from a study of T-cell memory formation after mild COVID-19. This clonotype was seen at least ten times. Each CDR3 protein gets one entry after TCRdb re-called the 5' RACE reads with MiXCR. The data hold about 190,000 distinct CDR3 sequences, with about 10% observed a single time. V lost 6 bases and J lost 9; bases outside the gene matches: 11. The CDR3 runs to 14 residues. This receptor was identified in a man younger than 30 who had mild COVID-19 (a few samples of this study predate the infection). Cell type and time point are not known. The sequenced sample consisted of PBMCs or a T cell subset sorted from them (not recorded which). The chain joins TRBV12-3 or TRBV12-4 to TRBJ2-3, with TRBD2 matching over 8 bases. In DNA form, the CDR3 reads TGTGCCAGCAGCGGGGGGGAACAGGGCACAACGCAGTATTTT. Its protein product is CASSGGEQGTTQYF.